The T cell receptor beta chain under discussion was sequenced for a study of tumor-infiltrating lymphocytes in primary liver carcinoma. The V and J ends lost 4 bases and 9 bases respectively, with 17 bases between them. Germline V lookup: CDR1 MNHNS, CDR2 SASEGT. The CDR3 length is 14 residues. For each extraction, RNA and DNA were obtained together from approximately 20-30 mg of unsorted bulk tissue. From approximately 0.5 ug of total RNA, TCR beta-specific cDNA was reverse-transcribed using a constant-region primer. Slightly modified ARM-PCR with three nested multiplex PCR rounds yielded TCR beta libraries. TRBV1-TRBV30 forward and Cbeta reverse primers drove the first two approximately 11-cycle rounds. TCRdb recomputed calls from the multiplex PCR reads with MiXCR, one row per CDR3 protein. Seen here are 100,000 or so distinct CDR3 sequences, more than 65% observed once, and the top ten hold more than 8%.

This clonotype was observed many times. The sequence was obtained from a woman aged 55-69 years with primary liver carcinoma and hepatitis B virus infection. Material: liver tumor tissue from sampling region 5. Subset described: tumor region T5, tumor centre. The chain links TRBV6-1 to TRBJ2-3; possibly TRBD1 for D (6 bases). CDR3 protein: CASSVSGDGRTQYF. Written as DNA, the CDR3 is TGTGCCAGCAGTGTTTCAGGGGATGGAAGGACGCAGTATTTT.